The 31 T cell receptor beta chains below all came from one sample that was sequenced in a study of blood T cell repertoires in COVID-19 (dated by TCRdb to 2020 to 2021). Libraries were constructed by the immunoSEQ multiplex PCR assay. TCRdb holds this immuneACCESS table with in-frame rearrangements only. Some clones are missing; in checked studies, unresolved V genes explain under half, and the rest has no known cause. The table for this sample lists 120,000 to 150,000 clones; more than 70% of them were counted only once. Roughly 4.7% of the sample is held by the ten biggest clonotypes. Material for sequencing was peripheral blood. The source is a woman aged 45-60 years with acute or convalescent COVID-19.

This clone was detected only once. The chain uses TRBV20-1 and TRBJ1-1; TRBD1 matches at 10 bases. The germline V gene has CDR1 DFQATT and CDR2 SNEGSKA (reference sequence). V trimming: 3 bases; J trimming: 4 bases; junction bases outside the gene matches: 2. The CDR3 covers 13 residues. The DNA for the CDR3 is TGCAGTGCTAGTAGGACAGGGGGCACTGAAGCTTTCTTT. It codes for CSASRTGGTEAFF.

The chain employs TRBV2 and TRBJ1-1; no clear D gene. This CDR3 contains 15 residues. V gave up 7 bases and J gave up 2 bases, with 17 bases separating them. From germline, CDR1 is SNHLY and CDR2 FYNNEI. The CDR3 sequence: CASTPPGSLNTEAFF. The CDR3 bases are TGTGCCAGCACCCCCCCAGGATCCCTTAACACTGAAGCTTTCTTT.

The chain joins TRBV13 to TRBJ2-5; D gene ambiguous. The germline V gene has CDR1 PRHDT and CDR2 FYEKMQ (reference sequence). The germline V and J ends were trimmed by 0 bases and 5 bases, with 10 bases remaining between them. The CDR3 loop spans 14 amino acids. For the CDR3, the DNA is TGTGCCAGCAGCTTAGGAGCTTTTGTGGAGACCCAGTACTTC. This sequence encodes CASSLGAFVETQYF.

The sample holds a few counts of this clone. V is TRBV11-2 and J is TRBJ1-5; a possible D gene is TRBD1 (6 bases). The CDR3 runs to 16 residues. V lost 2 bases, J lost 6 bases, and 17 bases lay in between. Per germline, CDR1 SGHAT and CDR2 FQNNGV. The CDR3 loop reads CASSLSGGSAGQPQHF. The CDR3 DNA is TGTGCCAGCAGCTTATCGGGGGGCTCAGCGGGTCAGCCCCAGCATTTT.

The V and J genes are TRBV27 and TRBJ2-3; 7 bases line up with TRBD1. This CDR3 is 16 amino acids long. Trimming removed 4 bases from V and 2 bases from J; junction bases left unmatched: 9. CDR1 is MNHEY and CDR2 is SMNVEV in the germline V gene (reference sequence). The chain's CDR3 is CASSSPPGTVTDTQYF. The CDR3 DNA reads as TGTGCCAGCAGTTCACCCCCTGGGACAGTCACAGATACGCAGTATTTT.

The V gene is TRBV3-1 (or the pseudogene TRBV3-2), the J gene TRBJ2-1; a possible D gene is TRBD2 (5 bases). Germline-derived CDR1 and CDR2 are LGHDT and YNNKEL (reference sequence). With 0 bases removed from V and 0 bases from J, the gap between germline ends came to 9 bases. This CDR3 contains 16 residues. The CDR3 is CASSQDRRSSYNEQFF. CDR3 nucleotide sequence: TGTGCCAGCAGCCAAGATCGGAGGAGCTCCTACAATGAGCAGTTCTTC.

CDR3 region: CASSLAGGGAEAFF. CDR3 DNA sequence: TGTGCCAGCAGTTTGGCTGGGGGGGGAGCCGAAGCTTTCTTT. This rearrangement joins TRBV28 to TRBJ1-1; D is possibly TRBD1 (5 bases). The CDR3 length is 14 residues. The V and J ends lost 3 bases and 8 bases respectively, with 16 bases between them. Germline CDR1 reads MDHEN; CDR2 reads SYDVKM.

J is TRBJ1-1 and V is TRBV19, with D hard to call. Trimming stripped 10 bases from V and 0 bases from J, with 24 bases between. This CDR3 is 17 amino acids long. The germline gives CDR1 LNHDA, CDR2 SQIVND (reference sequence). The DNA of the CDR3 is TGTGCCACCTCCCCGGCGCGCTGGGTTGGAGTGAACACTGAAGCTTTCTTT. It codes for CATSPARWVGVNTEAFF. Full variable domain (outside the CDR3, taken from reference TRBV19 and TRBJ1-1): DGGITQSPKYLFRKEGQNVTLSCEQNLNHDAMYWYRQDPGQGLRLIYYSQIVNDFQKGDIAEGYSVSREKKESFPLTVTSAQKNPTAFYLCATSPARWVGVNTEAFFGQGTRLTVV.

The table lists this clone with a few counts. This chain joins TRBV18 and TRBJ1-4; D is unresolved. The CDR3 length is 15 residues. The germline gives CDR1 KGHSH, CDR2 LQKENI. V lost 4 bases to trimming and J lost 2 bases, with 11 bases between them. The CDR3, as DNA: TGTGCCAGCTCACTCCGACCGCGGACTAATGAAAAACTGTTTTTT. Residues: CASSLRPRTNEKLFF. The entire variable domain, with the rest obtained from reference TRBV18 and TRBJ1-4, is as follows: NAGVMQNPRHLVRRRGQEARLRCSPMKGHSHVYWYRQLPEEGLKFMVYLQKENIIDESGMPKERFSAEFPKEGPSILRIQQVVRGDSAAYFCASSLRPRTNEKLFFGSGTQLSVL.

The rearrangement links TRBV23-1 to TRBJ1-1, with D unclear. TRBV23-1 is an ORF, with its function uncertain. The CDR3 sequence is 14 residues long. The germline V and J ends were trimmed by 2 bases and 1 base, with 8 bases remaining between them. The CDR3 nucleotides read TGCGCCAGCAGTCAAATTAGCTGGAACACTGAAGCTTTCTTT. This sequence encodes CASSQISWNTEAFF.

The V gene is TRBV27, the J gene TRBJ1-2, with no clear D. V lost 5 bases and J 7 bases, leaving 14 bases between the germline ends. This CDR3 region has 13 residues. Germline CDR1 MNHEY, CDR2 SMNVEV (reference sequence). In DNA, the CDR3 is TGTGCCAGCAGTCCCCAATCAACATCTGGCTACACCTTC. Its protein is CASSPQSTSGYTF.

This chain connects TRBV4-3 to TRBJ1-6; no firm D call. The CDR3 runs to 15 residues. V dropped 0 bases and J dropped 8 bases, with 11 bases sitting between them. Germline CDR1 is LGHNA and CDR2 is YSLEER. The CDR3 DNA follows: TGCGCCAGCAGCCAAGATTCGGGAGCGGATTCACCCCTCCACTTT. Its translation: CASSQDSGADSPLHF.

The chain has TRBV5-4 and TRBJ2-1; TRBD2 aligns across 8 bases. V dropped 2 bases and J dropped 5; count of bases not matched to a gene: 6. The CDR3 extends over 15 amino acids. Germline values: CDR1 SGHNT, CDR2 YYREEE (reference sequence). CDR3 DNA: TGTGCCAGCAGCTTTTCGGCGGGGGGCCACAATGAGCAGTTCTTC. Its translation is CASSFSAGGHNEQFF.

The chain uses TRBV6-2 or TRBV6-3 and TRBJ1-1, with D hard to call. The germline V gene has CDR1 MNHEY and CDR2 SVGEGT. This CDR3 spans 13 amino acids. Trimming left V 1 base short and J 2 bases short, with 5 bases between. The CDR3 DNA reads as TGTGCCAGCAGTTACTATTATAACACTGAAGCTTTCTTT. As protein: CASSYYYNTEAFF.

With respect to this clone: This specimen includes other DNA sequences encoding the same CDR3. The chain employs TRBV19 and TRBJ1-1; D gene uncertain. CDR3 length: 14 amino acids. Trimming pared 1 base from V and 4 bases from J, leaving 10 bases between. In germline, CDR1 is LNHDA, CDR2 SQIVND (reference sequence). The CDR3 DNA follows: TGTGCCAGTAGTATAGGGCTGGCAGGCACTGAAGCTTTCTTT. Translation: CASSIGLAGTEAFF. Full variable domain (remainder filled in from reference TRBV19 and TRBJ1-1): DGGITQSPKYLFRKEGQNVTLSCEQNLNHDAMYWYRQDPGQGLRLIYYSQIVNDFQKGDIAEGYSVSREKKESFPLTVTSAQKNPTAFYLCASSIGLAGTEAFFGQGTRLTVV.

This clone was recorded a few times. The chain links TRBV12-3 or TRBV12-4 to TRBJ2-7; 7 bases agree with TRBD1. This CDR3 contains 13 residues. Germline trimming cut 4 bases from V and 2 bases from J; bases unmatched to any gene: 2. The CDR3 region has the DNA TGTGCCAGCAGTTCGACAGGGCCCTACGAGCAGTACTTC. Amino acids: CASSSTGPYEQYF.

CDR3 sequence reads: CASSQGRDNEQFF. The CDR3 DNA follows: TGTGCCAGCAGCCAGGGCAGGGACAATGAGCAGTTCTTC. The chain couples TRBV6-2 or TRBV6-3 to TRBJ2-1; D possibly corresponds to TRBD1 (5 bases). Trimming removed 6 bases at V and 5 bases at J, with 11 bases between. Germline V gene data show CDR1 as MNHEY and CDR2 as SVGEGT. This CDR3 is built from 13 residues.

The chain combines TRBV2 with TRBJ2-7; TRBD2 agrees at 7 bases. CDR1 is SNHLY and CDR2 is FYNNEI in the germline V gene. V lost 0 bases and J lost 4; bases outside the gene matches: 9. The CDR3 covers 16 residues. CDR3 nucleotide sequence: TGTGCCAGCAGTGAAGCTCTGGGGGGGAGTTCTTACGAGCAGTACTTC. Its protein is CASSEALGGSSYEQYF.

The chain links TRBV5-1 to TRBJ2-2, with 7 bases matching TRBD2. The germline CDR1 and CDR2 sequences are SGHRS and YFSETQ. The CDR3 is 16 residues long. Trimming at V came to 1 base and at J to 0 bases, leaving 3 bases not matched to a gene. CDR3 sequence reads: CASSLMSGANTGELFF. CDR3 bases: TGCGCCAGCAGCTTGATGAGCGGGGCGAACACCGGGGAGCTGTTTTTT. The entire variable domain, with the rest obtained from reference TRBV5-1 and TRBJ2-2, is as follows: KAGVTQTPRYLIKTRGQQVTLSCSPISGHRSVSWYQQTPGQGLQFLFEYFSETQRNKGNFPGRFSGRQFSNSRSEMNVSTLELGDSALYLCASSLMSGANTGELFFGEGSRLTVL.

The chain couples TRBV27 to TRBJ2-2; D ambiguous. The V gene's germline CDR1 is MNHEY and CDR2 SMNVEV (reference sequence). V shed 8 bases and J shed 1 base, with 8 bases lying between them. The CDR3 consists of 13 residues. In DNA form, the CDR3 reads TGTGCCAGCCGCGGCCTGAACACCGGGGAGCTGTTTTTT. Translated, it gives CASRGLNTGELFF.

This clone was counted a few times. This chain connects TRBV9 to TRBJ2-2; TRBD2 matches 7 bases. Per germline, CDR1 SGDLS and CDR2 YYNGEE. The CDR3 length is 15 residues. After removal of 4 bases from V and 0 bases from J, the junction contained 3 bases not matched to a gene. CDR3 protein: CASSPGGSNTGELFF. The CDR3 DNA follows: TGTGCCAGCAGCCCGGGGGGTTCGAACACCGGGGAGCTGTTTTTT.

This clone appeared a single time. CDR3 sequence (DNA): TGTGCCAGCAGATCAACACGTCTCACTGAAGCTTTCTTT. Translated, it gives CASRSTRLTEAFF. The V and J genes are TRBV5-6 and TRBJ1-1; D is unresolved. This CDR3 is 13 amino acids long. V lost 5 bases, J lost 4 bases, and 12 bases lay in between. Germline values: CDR1 SGHDT, CDR2 YYEEEE. The complete variable domain, with remaining parts taken from reference TRBV5-6 and TRBJ1-1, reads DAGVTQSPTHLIKTRGQQVTLRCSPKSGHDTVSWYQQALGQGPQFIFQYYEEEERQRGNFPDRFSGHQFPNYSSELNVNALLLGDSALYLCASRSTRLTEAFFGQGTRLTVV.

J is TRBJ2-2 and V is TRBV4-1; 8 bases agree with TRBD1. The J segment lost 7 bases and the V segment lost 4 bases, leaving 11 bases of the junction unmatched. This CDR3 has 16 residues. Germline V gene data show CDR1 as MGHRA and CDR2 as YSYEKL. The CDR3 loop reads CASSPREQGVFGELFF. The CDR3 nucleotides read TGCGCCAGCAGCCCTCGGGAACAGGGGGTCTTCGGGGAGCTGTTTTTT.

The chain has TRBV7-6 and TRBJ1-1, with a tentative D call TRBD1 (5 bases). Germline CDR1 SGHVS, CDR2 FNYEAQ. This CDR3 has 18 amino acids. The V and J ends lost 2 bases and 5 bases respectively, with 24 bases between them. In nucleotides, the CDR3 is TGTGCCAGCAGCTTAAATACGGGGACCCGGACGGGAGGGACTGAAGCTTTCTTT. This codes for CASSLNTGTRTGGTEAFF.

The J gene is TRBJ2-5, the V gene TRBV28; D is perhaps TRBD1 (5 bases). V lost 5 bases and J 0 bases, leaving 7 bases between the germline ends. The CDR3 consists of 13 residues. The germline V gene encodes CDR1 MDHEN and CDR2 SYDVKM. CDR3 bases: TGTGCCAGCAGTAAGGACAACCAAGAGACCCAGTACTTC. This translates into CASSKDNQETQYF.

The chain carries TRBV19 and TRBJ1-5, with D possibly matching TRBD1 (5 bases). The length of the CDR3 is 16 residues. Trimming took off 7 bases at V and 0 bases at J, with 16 bases between the two ends. From germline, CDR1 is LNHDA and CDR2 SQIVND (reference sequence). The CDR3 DNA reads TGTGCCAGTAAAGGGGCGCCGTTCTATAGCAATCAGCCCCAGCATTTT. It encodes CASKGAPFYSNQPQHF.

The CDR3 region has the DNA TGTGCCAGCAGCCAGGCCTCCGGGACTAGCACCGGGGAGCTGTTTTTT. This codes for CASSQASGTSTGELFF. This chain uses TRBV4-2 with TRBJ2-2; the match to TRBD2 covers 8 bases. This CDR3 is built from 16 residues. J lost 4 bases, V lost 3 bases, and 7 bases had no gene match. Germline V CDR1 and CDR2: LGHNA, YNFKEQ.

The table lists this clone with a count of one. The rearrangement uses TRBV27 and TRBJ2-1; 8 positions agree with TRBD1. The V gene end was trimmed by 8 bases and the J gene end by 5 bases; junction bases not matched to a gene: 11. Germline V gives CDR1 MNHEY, CDR2 SMNVEV (reference sequence). The CDR3 consists of 15 residues. The CDR3 bases are TGTGCCAGCTCCTCCGCGGACAGGGAAGACAATGAGCAGTTCTTC. This gives the protein CASSSADREDNEQFF.

The chain recombines TRBV5-1 with TRBJ1-2, with 10 bases identical to TRBD1. This CDR3 has 16 residues. The germline V gene has CDR1 SGHRS and CDR2 YFSETQ. Trimming cost V 5 bases and J 6 bases; bases outside gene matches: 13. The CDR3 reads CASRPVPTGTGDGYTF. The DNA for the CDR3 is TGCGCCAGCAGACCTGTTCCTACCGGGACAGGGGATGGCTACACCTTC.

In its sample, this clone was seen a few times. The chain is built from TRBV9 and TRBJ2-1; 7 nucleotides match TRBD2. V shed 4 bases and J 8 bases; nucleotides not matched to a gene: 6. CDR1 is SGDLS and CDR2 is YYNGEE in the germline V gene. The CDR3 has 13 residues. The chain's CDR3 is CASSPPTSHEQFF. The DNA for the CDR3 is TGTGCCAGCAGCCCGCCGACTAGCCATGAGCAGTTCTTC.

The chain employs TRBV3-1 (or the pseudogene TRBV3-2) and TRBJ1-6; D unclear. The germline V gene encodes CDR1 LGHDT and CDR2 YNNKEL (reference sequence). This CDR3 is 13 amino acids long. Trimming shortened V by 0 bases and J by 9 bases, and 6 bases separated the two germline ends. This CDR3 is CASSQEDSSPLHF. DNA for the CDR3: TGTGCCAGCAGCCAAGAAGATAGTTCACCCCTCCACTTT.